The 28 T cell receptor beta chains below come from one sample, sequenced in a study of cytomegalovirus exposure and HLA in healthy donors. Researchers ran the PCR with 60 Vbeta and 13 Jbeta primers. Repertoires were generated with immunoSEQ multiplex PCR, while TCRdb's copy carries only in-frame clones and drops some. The table counts around 40,000 clones; more than 5.5% lies in the top ten. The sample taken for sequencing was PBMCs. These receptors originate from a young man in good health and CMV-seronegative.

V gene TRBV4-1 combines with J gene TRBJ2-2; D not resolved. CDR1 is MGHRA, CDR2 YSYEKL, per germline. This CDR3 is built from 12 residues. V was pared by 4 bases and J by 7 bases, with 7 bases between. The CDR3 DNA reads TGCGCCAGCAGCCTCAGGCTCGGGGAGCTGTTTTTT. Amino acid sequence: CASSLRLGELFF.

The CDR3 coding sequence is TGCGCCAGCAGTGTACAGGGGTGGGAGACCCAGTACTTC. Protein sequence: CASSVQGWETQYF. This sequence joins TRBV10-2 and TRBJ2-5; 7 bases map to TRBD1. The trim removed 4 bases at V and 5 bases at J, leaving 4 bases unmatched. The V gene's germline CDR1 is WSHSY and CDR2 SAAADI. The CDR3 runs to 13 residues.

V usage is TRBV14 and J usage is TRBJ2-3; D remains ambiguous. CDR3 length: 11 amino acids. Trimming took off 5 bases at V and 4 bases at J, with 4 bases between the two ends. The V gene's germline CDR1 is SGHDN and CDR2 FVKESK. CDR3 protein: CASSFADTQYF. DNA for the CDR3: TGTGCCAGCAGCTTCGCAGATACGCAGTATTTT.

This chain joins TRBV9 and TRBJ2-7; TRBD2 might be the D (7 bases). This CDR3 region has 22 residues. Germline values: CDR1 SGDLS, CDR2 YYNGEE. The ends were cut back, 3 bases at V and 3 bases at J, with 37 bases in the middle. CDR3 nucleotide sequence: TGTGCCAGCAGCGAAAGGGGGGGAGGGGTGCCTAGCGGCCTTTACCACAACTACGAGCAGTACTTC. This sequence encodes CASSERGGGVPSGLYHNYEQYF.

The rearrangement uses TRBV7-3 and TRBJ1-2; a weak D match, TRBD1 (5 bases). V dropped 1 base and J dropped 4 bases, with 7 bases sitting between them. This CDR3 spans 13 amino acids. Germline V gene sequence: CDR1 SGHTA, CDR2 FQGTGA. CDR3: CASSLNQGYGYTF. The CDR3 DNA is TGTGCCAGCAGCTTAAACCAGGGCTATGGCTACACCTTC.

The V gene is TRBV4-1, the J gene TRBJ1-1; D gene unclear. CDR1 and CDR2 (germline): MGHRA, YSYEKL. The CDR3 sequence is 14 residues long. Trimming cost V 2 bases and J 1 base, with 8 bases left between them. The DNA of the CDR3 is TGCGCCAGCAGCCAACCGGCGGCGAACACTGAAGCTTTCTTT. Translating it yields CASSQPAANTEAFF.

The chain employs TRBV7-8 and TRBJ1-1; D is ambiguous. Germline loops: CDR1 SGHVS, CDR2 FQNEAQ. This CDR3 comprises 14 residues. Trimming removed 5 bases at V and 4 bases at J, with 14 bases between. DNA of the CDR3: TGTGCCAGCAGCGTCTCCAGGATTGGCACTGAAGCTTTCTTT. This encodes CASSVSRIGTEAFF. Variable domain in full (rest from reference TRBV7-8 and TRBJ1-1): GAGVSQSPRYKVAKRGQDVALRCDPISGHVSLFWYQQALGQGPEFLTYFQNEAQLDKSGLPSDRFFAERPEGSVSTLKIQRTQQEDSAVYLCASSVSRIGTEAFFGQGTRLTVV.

The V and J genes are TRBV10-3 and TRBJ1-1; no clear D. The CDR3 spans 11 residues. Germline V lookup: CDR1 ENHRY, CDR2 SYGVKD. Deletions cut 5 bases from V and 6 bases from J, with 7 bases between. CDR3 bases: TGTGCCATCAGTTCTAACTCTGAAGCTTTCTTT. Its protein product is CAISSNSEAFF.

The chain carries TRBV4-2 and TRBJ2-5; 7 nucleotides agree with TRBD2. The DNA end is more similar to TRBJ2-7, so the J call may be wrong. The V gene's germline CDR1 is LGHNA and CDR2 YNFKEQ. This CDR3 has 14 amino acids. In DNA, the CDR3 is TGTGCCAGCAGCCAAGACGAGGGAGGGTACGAGCAGTACTTC. It specifies CASSQDEGGYEQYF.

In the case of this clone: At one boundary the junction diverges from the germline segment, which might be a read error. The chain combines TRBV18 with TRBJ2-5; 7 bases agree with TRBD1. The CDR3 consists of 13 residues. The V gene's germline CDR1 is KGHSH and CDR2 LQKENI. The CDR3 coding sequence is TGTGCCAGCTCACCAGGGATACAGGGGACACGGAACTTC. As protein: CASSPGIQGTRNF.

CDR3 sequence reads: CASSILGTANTEAFF. The CDR3 DNA sequence: TGTGCCAGTAGTATATTAGGGACAGCGAACACTGAAGCTTTCTTT. The V and J genes are TRBV19 and TRBJ1-1; 7 nucleotides agree with TRBD1. The CDR3 loop spans 15 amino acids. Germline CDR1 and CDR2: LNHDA and SQIVND (reference sequence). V trimming: 2 bases; J trimming: 1 base; junction bases outside the gene matches: 4.

As for this clone: Germline is not matched at one junction end, which may reflect a read error. V and J are TRBV29-1 and TRBJ2-1; D unclear. The CDR3 runs to 14 residues. The V gene's germline CDR1 is SQVTM and CDR2 ANQGSEA. CDR3 loop: CSVHDISSDNEQFF. The DNA for the CDR3 is TGCAGCGTTCACGACATCAGCTCCGACAATGAGCAGTTCTTC.

This chain joins TRBV5-7 and TRBJ2-7, with D possibly being TRBD1 (5 bases). TRBV5-7 is assigned to the ORF class and has an uncertain function. The length of the CDR3 is 13 residues. Between the trimmed V and J ends, which lost 2 bases and 2 bases, there was a span of 8 bases. CDR3 loop: CASSFRGPYEQYF. The CDR3 DNA reads as TGTGCCAGCAGCTTTAGGGGCCCCTACGAGCAGTACTTC.

This chain joins TRBV9 and TRBJ1-2, with D possibly TRBD1 on 6 matching bases. Germline lookup yields CDR1 SGDLS and CDR2 YYNGEE. Trimming took 0 bases from V and 5 from J, leaving 8 bases between them. This CDR3 contains 13 residues. In nucleotides, the CDR3 is TGTGCCAGCAGCGTAGAACAGGGTTATGGCTACACCTTC. Translating it yields CASSVEQGYGYTF.

This chain links TRBV25-1 with TRBJ1-1, with a tentative D call TRBD1 (5 bases). V was clipped by 10 bases and J by 3 bases, with 18 bases between them. The CDR3 has 14 residues. Germline-derived CDR1 and CDR2 are MGHDK and SYGVNS. The CDR3 DNA reads as TGTGCCACCCCGGATAACAGGTCCCACACTGAAGCTTTCTTT. Translation: CATPDNRSHTEAFF.

The chain recombines TRBV4-2 with TRBJ2-2; perhaps TRBD1 as D (5 bases). This CDR3 contains 13 residues. The germline V and J ends were trimmed by 4 bases and 5 bases, with 8 bases remaining between them. Germline V gives CDR1 LGHNA, CDR2 YNFKEQ. The CDR3 DNA reads TGTGCCAGCAGCCCAGGGTCGACCGGGGAGCTGTTTTTT. Encoded protein: CASSPGSTGELFF.

The chain carries TRBV6-6 and TRBJ2-6; D might be TRBD2 (5 bases). The V end lost 2 bases, the J end lost 2 bases, and 7 bases lay between the germline ends. The CDR3 is 15 amino acids. Per germline, CDR1 MNHNY and CDR2 SVGAGI (reference sequence). CDR3 amino acids: CASSYPGAGANVLTF. The DNA of the CDR3 is TGTGCCAGCAGTTACCCCGGGGCTGGGGCCAACGTCCTGACTTTC.

This sequence joins TRBV5-1 and TRBJ2-7, with D unresolved. The CDR3 loop spans 12 amino acids. With 5 bases removed from V and 0 bases from J, the gap between germline ends came to 6 bases. CDR1 and CDR2 (germline): SGHRS, YFSETQ. CDR3 amino acids: CASRYNSYEQYF. The CDR3 nucleotides are TGCGCCAGCAGGTATAACTCCTACGAGCAGTACTTC.

V gene TRBV19 combines with J gene TRBJ2-7; 15 bases map to TRBD2. CDR3 length equals 16 residues. Trimming cost V 3 bases and J 3 bases; bases outside gene matches: 3. Germline V gene lookup returns CDR1 LNHDA and CDR2 SQIVND (reference sequence). The CDR3 DNA sequence: TGTGCCAGTAGTATGGGACTAGCGGGAGGAATCTACGAGCAGTACTTC. It translates to CASSMGLAGGIYEQYF.

This sequence joins TRBV2 and TRBJ2-7, with 9 nucleotides matching TRBD1. The CDR3 is made up of 14 amino acids. CDR1 SNHLY and CDR2 FYNNEI come from the germline V gene. The V segment lost 9 bases and the J segment 6 bases; nucleotides outside the gene matches: 12. The CDR3 spells CASKQGAPFGEQYF. The CDR3, as DNA: TGTGCCAGTAAACAGGGGGCGCCTTTCGGCGAGCAGTACTTC.

Regarding this clone: At one of its ends the junction is not consistent with the germline gene, which may arise from a read error. V usage is TRBV2 and J usage is TRBJ1-2; 7 bases align to TRBD1. This CDR3 spans 15 amino acids. Germline loops: CDR1 SNHLY, CDR2 FYNNEI. CDR3 DNA sequence: TGTGCCAGCAGTGGGGGGACAGATGCTAAATATGGCTACACCTTC. This sequence encodes CASSGGTDAKYGYTF.

This chain uses TRBV25-1 with TRBJ1-1; weak D call: TRBD1 (5 bases). This CDR3 is 13 amino acids long. The germline CDR1 and CDR2 sequences are MGHDK and SYGVNS. Trimming pared 1 base from V and 5 bases from J, leaving 8 bases between. CDR3 nucleotides: TGTGCCAGCAGTGAATGGGGGGGGACTGAAGCTTTCTTT. It encodes CASSEWGGTEAFF.

With respect to this clone: One end of the junction is discordant with germline, which a read error may explain. The CDR3 protein is CASSDGAGGPNTDKQYF. Written as DNA, the CDR3 is TGTGCCAGCAGTGACGGCGCGGGAGGGCCCAACACAGATAAGCAGTATTTT. The V gene is TRBV6-1, the J gene TRBJ2-3; 9 bases map to TRBD2. In germline, CDR1 is MNHNS, CDR2 SASEGT. CDR3 length: 17 amino acids.

V gene TRBV7-9 combines with J gene TRBJ1-2; no firm D call. Per germline, CDR1 SEHNR and CDR2 FQNEAQ (reference sequence). V dropped 5 bases and J dropped 1 base, with 17 bases sitting between them. This CDR3 is built from 16 residues. The CDR3 loop is CASSPSAWAINYGYTF. The CDR3 region has the DNA TGTGCCAGCAGCCCGAGTGCCTGGGCAATTAACTATGGCTACACCTTC.

The chain recombines TRBV20-1 with TRBJ2-5, with D unresolved. Matching the DNA end better, TRBJ2-7 makes the J call doubtful. The CDR3 extends over 11 amino acids. Germline CDR1 reads DFQATT; CDR2 reads SNEGSKA (reference sequence). The CDR3 spells CSASKSYEQYF. CDR3 sequence (DNA): TGCAGTGCGTCAAAGAGCTACGAGCAGTACTTC.

The V gene is TRBV6-1, the J gene TRBJ2-5; tentative D call: TRBD1 (7 bases). Germline CDR1 is MNHNS and CDR2 is SASEGT. Between the trimmed V and J ends, which lost 1 base and 7 bases, there was a span of 16 bases. This CDR3 region has 15 residues. CDR3 sequence: CASSEVGGGEGTQYF. CDR3 DNA: TGTGCCAGCAGTGAAGTAGGAGGGGGCGAGGGGACCCAGTACTTC.

This chain joins TRBV27 and TRBJ1-6; D gene ambiguous. There are 14 residues in the CDR3. V lost 6 bases, J lost 4 bases, and 10 bases lay in between. Per the germline V gene, CDR1 is MNHEY and CDR2 is SMNVEV (reference sequence). In DNA form, the CDR3 reads TGTGCCAGCAGAAAAACAGATTATAATTCACCCCTCCACTTT. Its protein product is CASRKTDYNSPLHF.

V is TRBV14 and J is TRBJ1-2; 9 positions match TRBD1. The V gene's germline CDR1 is SGHDN and CDR2 FVKESK. Trimming took 6 bases from V and 8 from J; bases not matched to a gene: 7. This CDR3 is 13 amino acids long. The CDR3 nucleotides read TGTGCCAGCAGGTATACAGGGGGCGTCGGCTACACCTTC. Translated, it gives CASRYTGGVGYTF.